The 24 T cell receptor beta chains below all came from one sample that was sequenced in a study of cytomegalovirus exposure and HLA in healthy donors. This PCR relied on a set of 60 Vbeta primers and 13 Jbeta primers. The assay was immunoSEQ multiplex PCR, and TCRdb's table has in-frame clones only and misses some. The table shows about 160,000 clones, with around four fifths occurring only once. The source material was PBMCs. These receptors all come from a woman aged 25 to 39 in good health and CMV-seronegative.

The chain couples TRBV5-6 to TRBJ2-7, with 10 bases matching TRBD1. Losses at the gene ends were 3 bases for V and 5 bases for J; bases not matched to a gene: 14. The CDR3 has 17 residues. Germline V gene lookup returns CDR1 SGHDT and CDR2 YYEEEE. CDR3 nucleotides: TGTGCCAGCAGCTCTCTAGGGGGACAGGGGAACTCTCACGAGCAGTACTTC. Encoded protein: CASSSLGGQGNSHEQYF.

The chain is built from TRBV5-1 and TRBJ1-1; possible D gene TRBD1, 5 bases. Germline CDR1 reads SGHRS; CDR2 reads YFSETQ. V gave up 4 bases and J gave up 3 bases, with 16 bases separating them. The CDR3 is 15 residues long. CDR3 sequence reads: CASSLNQGRDTEAFF. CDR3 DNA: TGCGCCAGCAGCCTAAACCAGGGTCGAGACACTGAAGCTTTCTTT.

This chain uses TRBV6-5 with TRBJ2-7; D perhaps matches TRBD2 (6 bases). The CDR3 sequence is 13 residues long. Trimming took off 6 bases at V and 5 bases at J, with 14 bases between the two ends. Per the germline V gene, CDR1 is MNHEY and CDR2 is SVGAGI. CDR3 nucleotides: TGTGCCAGCAGGCCCGGGACTCTCCACGAGCAGTACTTC. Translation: CASRPGTLHEQYF.

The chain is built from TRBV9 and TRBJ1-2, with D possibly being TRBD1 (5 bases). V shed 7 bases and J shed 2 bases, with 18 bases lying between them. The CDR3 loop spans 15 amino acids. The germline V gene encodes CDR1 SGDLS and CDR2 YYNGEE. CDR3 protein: CASGRDGVVNYGYTF. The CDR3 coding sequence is TGTGCCAGCGGGAGGGACGGGGTCGTCAACTATGGCTACACCTTC.

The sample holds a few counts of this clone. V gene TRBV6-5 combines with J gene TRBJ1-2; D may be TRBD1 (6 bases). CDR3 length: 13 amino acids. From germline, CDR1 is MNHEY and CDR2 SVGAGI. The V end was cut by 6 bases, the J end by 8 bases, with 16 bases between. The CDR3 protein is CASRDTGIVGYTF. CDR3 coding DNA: TGTGCCAGCAGGGACACAGGGATTGTAGGCTACACCTTC.

CDR3 amino acids: CASRKSGAGTGFNTPQHF. The CDR3 DNA is TGTGCCAGCAGAAAATCCGGGGCCGGGACAGGGTTTAATACGCCCCAGCATTTT. The gene calls are TRBV11-2 and TRBJ1-5; 9 positions agree with TRBD1. Germline lookup yields CDR1 SGHAT and CDR2 FQNNGV. CDR3 length: 18 amino acids. V lost 6 bases, J lost 9 bases, and 21 bases stayed unmatched.

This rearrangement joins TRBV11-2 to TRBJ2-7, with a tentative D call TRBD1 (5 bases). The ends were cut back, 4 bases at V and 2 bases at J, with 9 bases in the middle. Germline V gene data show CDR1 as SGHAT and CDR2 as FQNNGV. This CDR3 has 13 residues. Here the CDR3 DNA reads TGTGCCAGCAGCTCTAGGACAACCTACGAGCAGTACTTC. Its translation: CASSSRTTYEQYF. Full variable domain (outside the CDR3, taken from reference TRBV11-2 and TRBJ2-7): EAGVAQSPRYKIIEKRQSVAFWCNPISGHATLYWYQQILGQGPKLLIQFQNNGVVDDSQLPKDRFSAERLKGVDSTLKIQPAKLEDSAVYLCASSSRTTYEQYFGPGTRLTVT.

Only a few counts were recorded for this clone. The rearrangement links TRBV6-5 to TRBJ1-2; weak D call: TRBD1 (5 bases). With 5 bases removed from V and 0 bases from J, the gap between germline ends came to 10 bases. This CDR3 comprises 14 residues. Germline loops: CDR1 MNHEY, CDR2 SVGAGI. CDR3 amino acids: CASSGAVANYGYTF. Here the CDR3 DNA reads TGTGCCAGCAGTGGGGCTGTGGCTAACTATGGCTACACCTTC.

CDR3: CASSLGGKRSYEQYF. In nucleotides, the CDR3 is TGTGCCAGCAGCTTAGGAGGGAAGAGATCCTACGAGCAGTACTTC. This chain connects TRBV5-4 to TRBJ2-7, with D perhaps TRBD2 (6 bases). This CDR3 is built from 15 residues. The ends were cut back, 2 bases at V and 1 base at J, with 13 bases in the middle. Germline loops: CDR1 SGHNT, CDR2 YYREEE (reference sequence). Looking up the rest from reference TRBV5-4 and TRBJ2-7 gives the full variable domain: ETGVTQSPTHLIKTRGQQVTLRCSSQSGHNTVSWYQQALGQGPQFIFQYYREEENGRGNFPPRFSGLQFPNYSSELNVNALELDDSALYLCASSLGGKRSYEQYFGPGTRLTVT.

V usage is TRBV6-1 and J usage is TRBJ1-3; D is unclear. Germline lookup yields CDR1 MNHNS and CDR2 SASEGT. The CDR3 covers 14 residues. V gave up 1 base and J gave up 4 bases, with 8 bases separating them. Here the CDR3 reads CASSEGEKGNTIYF. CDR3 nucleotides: TGTGCCAGCAGTGAAGGGGAGAAGGGAAACACCATATATTTT.

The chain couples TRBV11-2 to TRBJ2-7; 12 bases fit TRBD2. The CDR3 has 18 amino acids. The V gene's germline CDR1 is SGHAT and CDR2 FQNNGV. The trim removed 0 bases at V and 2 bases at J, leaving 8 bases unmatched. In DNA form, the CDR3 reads TGTGCCAGCAGCTTAGACGGGCTAGCGGGGGGGGTCACCTACGAGCAGTACTTC. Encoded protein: CASSLDGLAGGVTYEQYF.

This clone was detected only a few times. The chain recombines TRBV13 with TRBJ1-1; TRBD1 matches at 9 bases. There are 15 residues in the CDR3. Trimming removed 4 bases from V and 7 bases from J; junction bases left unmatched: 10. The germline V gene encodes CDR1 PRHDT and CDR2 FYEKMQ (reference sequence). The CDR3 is CASSSTGTGRLEAFF. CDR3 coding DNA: TGTGCCAGCAGCTCCACCGGGACAGGGCGTCTTGAAGCTTTCTTT.

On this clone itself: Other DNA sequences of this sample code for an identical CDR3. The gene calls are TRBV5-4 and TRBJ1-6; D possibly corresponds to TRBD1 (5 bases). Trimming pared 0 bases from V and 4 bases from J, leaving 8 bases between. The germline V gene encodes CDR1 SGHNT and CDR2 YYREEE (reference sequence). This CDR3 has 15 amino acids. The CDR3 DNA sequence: TGTGCCAGCAGCTTGGCAACAGGTTATAATTCACCCCTCCACTTT. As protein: CASSLATGYNSPLHF.

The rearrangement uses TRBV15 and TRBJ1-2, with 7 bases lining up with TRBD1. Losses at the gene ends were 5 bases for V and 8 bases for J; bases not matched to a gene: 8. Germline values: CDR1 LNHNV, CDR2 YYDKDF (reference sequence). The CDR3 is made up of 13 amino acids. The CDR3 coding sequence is TGTGCCACCAGCTACAGGGGCCGGGGGGGCTACACCTTC. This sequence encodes CATSYRGRGGYTF. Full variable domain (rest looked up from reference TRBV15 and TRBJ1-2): DAMVIQNPRYQVTQFGKPVTLSCSQTLNHNVMYWYQQKSSQAPKLLFHYYDKDFNNEADTPDNFQSRRPNTSFCFLDIRSPGLGDTAMYLCATSYRGRGGYTFGSGTRLTVV.

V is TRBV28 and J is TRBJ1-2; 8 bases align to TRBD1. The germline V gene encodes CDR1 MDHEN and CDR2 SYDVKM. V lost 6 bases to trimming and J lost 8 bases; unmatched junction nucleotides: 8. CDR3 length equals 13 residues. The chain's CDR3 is CASRSTGVDGYTF. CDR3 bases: TGTGCCAGCAGATCGACAGGGGTCGACGGCTACACCTTC.

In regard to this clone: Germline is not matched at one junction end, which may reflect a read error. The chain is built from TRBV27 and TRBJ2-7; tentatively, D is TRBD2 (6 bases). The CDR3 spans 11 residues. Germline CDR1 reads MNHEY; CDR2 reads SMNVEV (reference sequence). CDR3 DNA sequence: TGTGCCAGCAGGCGGGGATACGGGCAGTACTTC. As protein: CASRRGYGQYF.

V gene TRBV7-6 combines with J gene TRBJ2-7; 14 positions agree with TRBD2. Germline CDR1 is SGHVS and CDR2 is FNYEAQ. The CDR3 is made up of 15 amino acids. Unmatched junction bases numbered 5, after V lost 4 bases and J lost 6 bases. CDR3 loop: CASSSRGLAGAEQYF. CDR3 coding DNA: TGTGCCAGCAGCTCCCGGGGACTAGCGGGGGCCGAGCAGTACTTC.

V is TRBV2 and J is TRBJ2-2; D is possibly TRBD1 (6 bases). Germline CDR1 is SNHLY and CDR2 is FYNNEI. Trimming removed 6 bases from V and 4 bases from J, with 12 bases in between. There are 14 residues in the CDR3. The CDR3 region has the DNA TGTGCCAGCAGCCCCGGACAGCCCACCGGGGAGCTGTTTTTT. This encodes CASSPGQPTGELFF.

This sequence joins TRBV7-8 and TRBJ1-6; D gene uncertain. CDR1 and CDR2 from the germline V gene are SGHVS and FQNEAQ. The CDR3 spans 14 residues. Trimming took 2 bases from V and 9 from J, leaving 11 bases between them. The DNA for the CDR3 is TGTGCCAGCAGCTTACCCCAGGTTACTTCACCCCTCCACTTT. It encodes CASSLPQVTSPLHF.

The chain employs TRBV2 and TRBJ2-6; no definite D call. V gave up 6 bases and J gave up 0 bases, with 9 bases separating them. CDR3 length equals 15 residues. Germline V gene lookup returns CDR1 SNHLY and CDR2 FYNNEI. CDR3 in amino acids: CASSPRFSGANVLTF. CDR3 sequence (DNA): TGTGCCAGCAGCCCCCGTTTCTCTGGGGCCAACGTCCTGACTTTC. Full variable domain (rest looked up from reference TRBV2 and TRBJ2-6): EPEVTQTPSHQVTQMGQEVILRCVPISNHLYFYWYRQILGQKVEFLVSFYNNEISEKSEIFDDQFSVERPDGSNFTLKIRSTKLEDSAMYFCASSPRFSGANVLTFGAGSRLTVL.

DNA for the CDR3: TGTGCCAGCAGCTTCTGGGGGGGCAATCAGCCCCAGCATTTT. It yields the protein CASSFWGGNQPQHF. The rearrangement links TRBV5-6 to TRBJ1-5; maybe TRBD1 (5 bases). Germline V CDR1 and CDR2: SGHDT, YYEEEE. V was pared by 2 bases and J by 2 bases, with 8 bases between. The CDR3 is 14 amino acids.

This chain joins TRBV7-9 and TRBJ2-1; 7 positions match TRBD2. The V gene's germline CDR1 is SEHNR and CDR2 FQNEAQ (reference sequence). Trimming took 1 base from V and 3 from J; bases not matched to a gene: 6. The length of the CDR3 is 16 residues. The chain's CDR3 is CASSLGRAGLYNEQFF. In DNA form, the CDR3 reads TGTGCCAGCAGCTTAGGTCGAGCGGGGCTCTACAATGAGCAGTTCTTC.

The CDR3 region is CASSFRGGLMYEQYF. As DNA, the CDR3 is TGTGCCAGCAGCTTTCGGGGGGGCCTAATGTACGAGCAGTACTTC. The J gene is TRBJ2-7, the V gene TRBV5-4, with 8 positions matching TRBD2. Germline lookup yields CDR1 SGHNT and CDR2 YYREEE (reference sequence). The CDR3 runs 15 residues. With 2 bases clipped from V and 4 bases from J, the junction kept 8 bases outside the gene matches.

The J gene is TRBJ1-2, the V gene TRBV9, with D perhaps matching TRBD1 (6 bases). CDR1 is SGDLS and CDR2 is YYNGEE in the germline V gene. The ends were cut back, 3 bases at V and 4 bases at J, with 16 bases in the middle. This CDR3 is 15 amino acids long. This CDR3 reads CASSEPRGGFYGYTF. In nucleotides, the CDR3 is TGTGCCAGCAGCGAGCCAAGGGGGGGGTTCTATGGCTACACCTTC. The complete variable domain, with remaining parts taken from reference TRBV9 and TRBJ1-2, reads DSGVTQTPKHLITATGQRVTLRCSPRSGDLSVYWYQQSLDQGLQFLIQYYNGEERAKGNILERFSAQQFPDLHSELNLSSLELGDSALYFCASSEPRGGFYGYTFGSGTRLTVV.